Presented here are 9 T cell receptor beta chains from one specimen sequenced in a study of blood T cell repertoires in COVID-19. Method: immunoSEQ multiplex PCR; TCRdb's copy keeps in-frame clones and lacks some. This table holds approximately 290,000 clones, around nine tenths found once. The sample taken for sequencing was PBMCs or T cells enriched from blood (not recorded which). The receptors were gathered from a woman in her 30s who had recovered from COVID-19.

The chain couples TRBV4-3 to TRBJ2-2; a weak D match, TRBD2 (6 bases). The V gene lost 0 bases and the J gene lost 2 bases, with 16 bases spanning the gap. From germline, CDR1 is LGHNA and CDR2 YSLEER. CDR3 length: 18 residues. The CDR3 loop is CASSQESRLAKNTGELFF. The CDR3 DNA sequence: TGCGCCAGCAGCCAAGAATCGAGGCTAGCGAAAAACACCGGGGAGCTGTTTTTT.

The CDR3 protein is CATQKSRGAAYEQYF. The CDR3 DNA reads TGTGCCACCCAAAAATCACGAGGCGCTGCCTACGAGCAGTACTTC. This chain uses TRBV15 with TRBJ2-7; D gene ambiguous. The CDR3 contains 15 residues. V was trimmed by 8 bases and J by 2 bases, leaving 19 bases between them. Germline CDR1 is LNHNV and CDR2 is YYDKDF (reference sequence).

The V gene is TRBV9, the J gene TRBJ2-4; a weak D match, TRBD2 (5 bases). The ends were cut back, 3 bases at V and 5 bases at J, with 9 bases in the middle. The CDR3 is 13 residues long. Germline V gene sequence: CDR1 SGDLS, CDR2 YYNGEE. CDR3 bases: TGTGCCAGCAGCGCCCACGGGGAAAACATTCAGTACTTC. This translates into CASSAHGENIQYF.

The chain has TRBV7-9 and TRBJ1-4; D gene unclear. Germline V gene data show CDR1 as SEHNR and CDR2 as FQNEAQ (reference sequence). The germline V and J ends were trimmed by 5 bases and 4 bases, with 14 bases remaining between them. CDR3 size: 15 residues. The DNA for the CDR3 is TGTGCCAGCAGCACTCCTTCGGGGAATAATGAAAAACTGTTTTTT. Translation: CASSTPSGNNEKLFF.

The chain links TRBV28 to TRBJ1-4; a weak D match, TRBD1 (6 bases). V lost 5 bases and J lost 4, with 14 bases in between. The CDR3 has 15 residues. The germline V gene encodes CDR1 MDHEN and CDR2 SYDVKM. The CDR3 nucleotides are TGTGCCAGCAGTACCCTAGGGGGGGATAATGAAAAACTGTTTTTT. Translated: CASSTLGGDNEKLFF. Complete variable domain (other parts from reference TRBV28 and TRBJ1-4): DVKVTQSSRYLVKRTGEKVFLECVQDMDHENMFWYRQDPGLGLRLIYFSYDVKMKEKGDIPEGYSVSREKKERFSLILESASTNQTSMYLCASSTLGGDNEKLFFGSGTQLSVL.

V usage is TRBV24-1 and J usage is TRBJ1-2, with D possibly being TRBD1 (5 bases). Germline V gives CDR1 KGHDR, CDR2 SFDVKD. CDR3 length equals 14 residues. Trimming shortened V by 2 bases and J by 4 bases, and 10 bases separated the two germline ends. CDR3 coding DNA: TGTGCCACCAGTGATTCTCAGGGTGTCTATGGCTACACCTTC. Encoded protein: CATSDSQGVYGYTF.

CDR3 loop: CSVWLAGQTQQFF. CDR3 nucleotide sequence: TGCAGCGTCTGGCTAGCGGGACAAACCCAACAGTTCTTC. This chain joins TRBV29-1 and TRBJ2-1, with 9 bases lining up with TRBD2. Germline V lookup: CDR1 SQVTM, CDR2 ANQGSEA. The CDR3 covers 13 residues. V lost 6 bases to trimming and J lost 13 bases; unmatched junction nucleotides: 13.

This rearrangement joins TRBV30 to TRBJ2-1, with TRBD2 matching over 8 bases. CDR1 and CDR2 from the germline V gene are GTSNPN and SVGIG (reference sequence). V shed 8 bases, J shed 9 bases, and the junction held 12 bases outside the gene matches. The CDR3 runs to 13 residues. CDR3 sequence: CAHSSGGPGEQFF. The CDR3 nucleotides are TGTGCCCACTCTTCGGGAGGGCCCGGTGAGCAGTTCTTC.

The V gene is TRBV4-1, the J gene TRBJ2-5; the match to TRBD2 covers 9 bases. V trimming: 4 bases; J trimming: 6 bases; junction bases outside the gene matches: 9. Germline lookup yields CDR1 MGHRA and CDR2 YSYEKL. The CDR3 has 15 residues. The CDR3 DNA is TGCGCCAGCAGCCTACTAGGACTAGCGACGCAGACCCAGTACTTC. It is translated as CASSLLGLATQTQYF.